This is a list of T cell receptor beta chains from one sample in a study of blood T cell repertoires in COVID-19. Assay: immunoSEQ multiplex PCR; the TCRdb copy retains only in-frame clones and omits some. The table has more than 120,000 clones, 87% seen once. Sequences were obtained from peripheral blood. All receptors come from a man in his forties or fifties who had recovered from COVID-19. Both conserved end residues are part of each CDR3. A D gene is named only where the DNA matches it firmly. Some rows have no size entry. The others give once, few or many, or a class for an expanded clone.

>TRBV5-8|TRBJ2-5|TRBD1|.
CASSLWDRGQETQYF
TGTGCCAGCAGCTTATGGGACAGGGGCCAAGAGACCCAGTACTTC
>TRBV7-9|TRBJ2-5|TRBD2|.
CASSSDSGGVETQYF
TGTGCCAGCAGCTCGGATAGCGGGGGGGTGGAGACCCAGTACTTC
>TRBV5-1|TRBJ2-5|TRBD2|.
CASSSLTSGGAGSFQETQYF
TGCGCCAGCAGCTCCTTGACTAGCGGGGGGGCCGGGTCGTTCCAAGAGACCCAGTACTTC
>TRBV7-3|TRBJ2-1|TRBD2|.
CASSAGTSGSNEQFF
TGTGCCAGCAGCGCCGGGACTAGCGGGAGCAATGAGCAGTTCTTC
>TRBV15|TRBJ2-5|TRBD2|.
CATTGGGDQETQYF
TGTGCCACCACCGGCGGGGGGGACCAAGAGACCCAGTACTTC
>TRBV12-2|TRBJ2-1|.|.
CASRVAVSSYNEQFF
TGTGCAAGTCGCGTAGCGGTTAGCTCCTACAATGAGCAGTTCTTC
>TRBV6-2/TRBV6-3|TRBJ2-1|TRBD1|once
CASSGTGGYNEQFF
TGTGCCAGCAGTGGGACAGGGGGGTACAATGAGCAGTTCTTC
>TRBV6-5|TRBJ2-1|.|.
CASNTPGGTYNEQFF
TGTGCCAGCAACACCCCAGGTGGCACTTACAATGAGCAGTTCTTC
>TRBV29-1|TRBJ1-5|.|few
CSVANSNQPQHF
TGCAGCGTTGCTAATAGCAATCAGCCCCAGCATTTT
>TRBV5-6|TRBJ2-7|TRBD1|.
CASSYRRTGDEQYF
TGTGCCAGCAGCTATCGACGGACAGGGGACGAGCAGTACTTC